These T cell receptor beta chains were read from a single sample in a study of graft-versus-host responses after intestinal transplantation. This table comes from immunoSEQ multiplex PCR, and its TCRdb copy is limited to in-frame clones, with some not included. Counted here are roughly 100,000 clones, about 90% occurring once; the ten biggest clones make up approximately 1%. These receptors' targets are unknown. The material was unstimulated CD4+ T cells sorted from spleen or lymph node cells, obtained before intestinal transplant. Receptors originate from a human donor who received an intestinal transplant. Both conserved end residues are trimmed from each CDR3.

>TRBV5-4|TRBJ2-7
ASSSRGGQNYEQY
>TRBV10-1|TRBJ1-1
ASSESPNLNTEAF
>TRBV6-5|TRBJ1-5
ASSYSTGGKPQH
>TRBV5-4|TRBJ2-7
ASSFSIGASGSSEQY
>TRBV6-1|TRBJ2-5
ASSEARGRGETQY
>TRBV5-5|TRBJ2-3
ASSRTSGPGTDTQY
>TRBV5-1|TRBJ2-6
ASSDQTGAGANVLT
>TRBV5-1|TRBJ2-1
ASSLKNNEQF
>TRBV28|TRBJ1-2
ASSSLTGGGNYGYT
>TRBV6-5|TRBJ2-1
ASSETSGNNEQF
>TRBV5-1|TRBJ1-2
ASSFRTETYYGYT
>TRBV18|TRBJ1-5
ASSPRGSESSNQPQH
>TRBV7-3|TRBJ2-6
ASSPGTGRLGANVLT
>TRBV18|NA
ASSPTSIYHEQY
>TRBV5-1|TRBJ2-5
ASRANQETQY
>TRBV6-6|TRBJ1-6
ASRIRDLYNSPLH
>TRBV7-7|TRBJ2-5
ASSPDRQETQY
>TRBV18|TRBJ2-7
ASSPGLAGEYEQY
>TRBV19|TRBJ2-1
ASSIVRSRDNEQF
>TRBV7-3|TRBJ2-1
ASSLSRAGYNEQF
>TRBV5-4|TRBJ2-1
ASSSRLAGEQGEQF
>TRBV6-1|TRBJ1-2
ASATGSDGYT
>TRBV11-2|TRBJ2-3
ASTLGGRADTQY
>TRBV9|TRBJ2-1
ASSVRESHNEQF
>TRBV7-2|TRBJ1-1
ASSLAPKAGNTEAF
>TRBV7-3|TRBJ2-7
ASSQGPTYEQY
>TRBV29-1|TRBJ2-5
SVALQLREETQY
>TRBV19|TRBJ2-3
ASGPLGVGGTDTQY
>TRBV2|TRBJ2-7
ASRASGYEQY
>TRBV2|TRBJ2-2
ASSVQGTNTGELF
>TRBV2|TRBJ1-5
ASRGSNQPQH
>TRBV6-5|TRBJ2-7
ASRGGGGHYEQY
>TRBV9|TRBJ2-7
ASSVGRGRTYEQY
>TRBV6-6|TRBJ2-7
ASSGPTYEQY
>TRBV6-5|TRBJ1-5
ASSGQGRNQPQH
>TRBV5-7|TRBJ1-1
ASSPLPGDGEAF
>TRBV6-4|TRBJ1-3
ADYPQGYGNTIY
>TRBV6-1|TRBJ2-2
ASSALLGNTGELF
>TRBV7-9|TRBJ2-1
ASSPTSGRAHEQF
>TRBV2|TRBJ1-1
ASSELAGNTEAF
>TRBV10-2|TRBJ2-7
ASSLLAGGAYEQY
>TRBV29-1|TRBJ2-7
SVPRTSGVYEQY
>TRBV5-1|TRBJ1-4
ASSPSRGREKLF
>TRBV7-6|TRBJ2-7
ASSLRQGAREQY
>TRBV6-5|TRBJ1-1
ASSYSRGTEAF
>TRBV5-6|TRBJ1-3
ASRARASGNTIY
>TRBV4-1|TRBJ1-5
ASSQVGQPQH